These 17 T cell receptor beta chains came from one sample sequenced in a study of blood T cell repertoires in COVID-19. Assay: immunoSEQ multiplex PCR; the TCRdb copy retains only in-frame clones and omits some. The sample records 110,000 to 150,000 clones, 75% to 90% being singletons. Sequences were obtained from peripheral blood. The receptor set was obtained from a woman aged 60-70 years with active COVID-19.

Worth noting for this clone: The same CDR3 also results from other DNA sequences found in this sample. J is TRBJ2-5 and V is TRBV7-2; 7 bases are a match to TRBD2. CDR1 SGHTA and CDR2 FQGNSA come from the germline V gene. The CDR3 extends over 14 amino acids. With 3 bases clipped from V and 5 bases from J, the junction kept 6 bases outside the gene matches. The CDR3 nucleotides are TGTGCCAGCAGCTTGGCGGGAGCGGGGGAGACCCAGTACTTC. It codes for CASSLAGAGETQYF. Drawing the rest from reference TRBV7-2 and TRBJ2-5, the complete variable domain is GAGVSQSPSNKVTEKGKDVELRCDPISGHTALYWYRQSLGQGLEFLIYFQGNSAPDKSGLPSDRFSAERTGGSVSTLTIQRTQQEDSAVYLCASSLAGAGETQYFGPGTRLLVL.

This rearrangement joins TRBV7-3 to TRBJ2-7; D might be TRBD2 (6 bases). V lost 1 base and J lost 4, with 14 bases in between. The CDR3 covers 15 residues. From germline, CDR1 is SGHTA and CDR2 FQGTGA. The CDR3 here is CASSLNGSPQYEQYF. The CDR3 DNA reads as TGTGCCAGCAGCTTAAACGGGAGCCCCCAATACGAGCAGTACTTC.

The chain has TRBV7-2 and TRBJ2-5; TRBD2 matches at 9 bases. Trimming took 5 bases from V and 3 from J; bases not matched to a gene: 16. Germline values: CDR1 SGHTA, CDR2 FQGNSA. This CDR3 region has 18 residues. The CDR3, as DNA: TGTGCCAGCAGCCCTTGGGACTCGCGGGGGGGGGCGGAAGAGACCCAGTACTTC. The encoded protein is CASSPWDSRGGAEETQYF.

The V and J genes are TRBV18 and TRBJ1-6, with 8 bases fitting TRBD1. The CDR3 loop spans 15 amino acids. V was pared by 3 bases and J by 8 bases, with 6 bases of the junction left unmatched. Germline CDR1 KGHSH, CDR2 LQKENI. CDR3 protein: CASSPLTGVDSPLHF. The DNA of the CDR3 is TGTGCCAGCTCACCCCTGACAGGGGTGGATTCACCCCTCCACTTT.

This chain uses TRBV2 with TRBJ2-1; 8 bases align to TRBD2. Germline V gene data show CDR1 as SNHLY and CDR2 as FYNNEI. The V gene end was trimmed by 6 bases and the J gene end by 10 bases; junction bases not matched to a gene: 11. The CDR3 totals 14 residues. Here the CDR3 DNA reads TGTGCCAGCAGGCCGGGACTAGGGGCCGGGGAGCAGTTCTTC. It yields the protein CASRPGLGAGEQFF.

The genes are TRBV6-2 or TRBV6-3 and TRBJ1-1, with unresolved D. The CDR3 covers 14 residues. CDR1 is MNHEY and CDR2 is SVGEGT in the germline V gene. The V and J ends lost 2 bases and 1 base respectively, with 8 bases between them. The CDR3 protein is CASSYGRGNTEAFF. CDR3 DNA: TGTGCCAGCAGTTACGGCCGGGGGAACACTGAAGCTTTCTTT.

This clone has more than one count but fewer than ten. The chain is built from TRBV2 and TRBJ2-7; 9 bases match TRBD2. Germline assignment: CDR1 SNHLY and CDR2 FYNNEI. The CDR3 totals 15 residues. Trimming removed 3 bases from V and 4 bases from J; junction bases left unmatched: 7. The CDR3 sequence is CASSEYPSGTYEQYF. CDR3 nucleotide sequence: TGTGCCAGCAGTGAGTACCCTAGCGGGACATACGAGCAGTACTTC.

This sequence joins TRBV7-3 and TRBJ2-1; 7 bases match TRBD1. The length of the CDR3 is 12 residues. The V gene end was trimmed by 8 bases and the J gene end by 5 bases; junction bases not matched to a gene: 3. Germline V gives CDR1 SGHTA, CDR2 FQGTGA. The chain's CDR3 is CASGTANNEQFF. Written as DNA, the CDR3 is TGTGCCAGCGGGACAGCCAACAATGAGCAGTTCTTC.

The rearrangement links TRBV6-1 to TRBJ2-7, with TRBD2 matching 7 bases. The CDR3 extends over 15 amino acids. V was pared by 0 bases and J by 2 bases, with 4 bases of the junction left unmatched. The V gene's germline CDR1 is MNHNS and CDR2 SASEGT. The CDR3 is CASSEASGLTYEQYF. The CDR3 DNA reads TGTGCCAGCAGTGAAGCGTCGGGACTAACCTACGAGCAGTACTTC.

The J gene is TRBJ2-1, the V gene TRBV12-3 or TRBV12-4; 8 positions match TRBD2. Germline trimming cut 5 bases from V and 10 bases from J; bases unmatched to any gene: 4. The CDR3 extends over 12 amino acids. The CDR3: CASSGTRHEQFF. DNA for the CDR3: TGTGCCAGCAGTGGGACTAGACACGAGCAGTTCTTC.

The chain has TRBV18 and TRBJ2-3; D is ambiguous. Germline assignment: CDR1 KGHSH and CDR2 LQKENI. Trimming cost V 5 bases and J 0 bases, with 3 bases left between them. The CDR3 loop spans 12 amino acids. The CDR3, as DNA: TGTGCCAGCTCATCTAGCACAGATACGCAGTATTTT. Translated: CASSSSTDTQYF.

The CDR3 spells CASSLDLSNEQFF. The CDR3 DNA reads TGTGCCAGCAGCTTAGATCTTAGCAATGAGCAGTTCTTC. The J gene is TRBJ2-1, the V gene TRBV11-2; no clear D. Germline V gene data show CDR1 as SGHAT and CDR2 as FQNNGV. V shed 0 bases and J shed 6 bases, with 6 bases lying between them. The length of the CDR3 is 13 residues.

This clone is judged medium-sized. The chain uses TRBV13 and TRBJ1-1, with D tentatively TRBD1 (5 bases). The V end lost 5 bases, the J end lost 3 bases, and 10 bases lay between the germline ends. The germline gives CDR1 PRHDT, CDR2 FYEKMQ (reference sequence). This CDR3 is 13 amino acids long. The CDR3 DNA is TGTGCCAGCAGCGGAGACAGTGACACTGAAGCTTTCTTT. It encodes CASSGDSDTEAFF.

V is TRBV6-5 and J is TRBJ2-2; 7 nucleotides match TRBD1. The germline CDR1 and CDR2 sequences are MNHEY and SVGAGI. This CDR3 is 13 amino acids long. J gave up 7 bases and V 7 bases, and 6 bases lay outside the gene matches. The CDR3 loop reads CASTKTGSGELFF. The CDR3 DNA reads TGTGCCAGCACCAAGACAGGGAGCGGGGAGCTGTTTTTT.

The rearrangement uses TRBV19 and TRBJ1-2; unclear D gene. The V gene lost 7 bases and the J gene lost 4 bases, with 13 bases spanning the gap. The germline V gene has CDR1 LNHDA and CDR2 SQIVND (reference sequence). The CDR3 consists of 13 residues. As DNA, the CDR3 is TGTGCCAGTACCATAGACGGGGTCTATGGCTACACCTTC. Translation: CASTIDGVYGYTF.

The rearrangement uses TRBV5-6 and TRBJ1-6; D perhaps matches TRBD1 (6 bases). V was clipped by 3 bases and J by 0 bases, with 10 bases between them. There are 16 residues in the CDR3. Germline V CDR1 and CDR2: SGHDT, YYEEEE. The CDR3 spells CASSSRQASYNSPLHF. The CDR3, as DNA: TGTGCCAGCAGCTCCAGACAGGCCTCCTATAATTCACCCCTCCACTTT.

The J gene is TRBJ2-3, the V gene TRBV4-2; D perhaps matches TRBD1 (8 bases). The CDR3 runs to 17 residues. V was shortened by 0 bases and J by 0 bases, with 13 bases between the two germline ends. Per the germline V gene, CDR1 is LGHNA and CDR2 is YNFKEQ. CDR3 in amino acids: CASSQENRGGSTDTQYF. CDR3 DNA: TGTGCCAGCAGCCAAGAAAACAGGGGGGGTAGCACAGATACGCAGTATTTT.